The clone carrying this T cell receptor beta chain was found many times. MiXCR was run by TCRdb on the 5' RACE reads, yielding one entry per CDR3 protein. The data show about 430,000 distinct CDR3 sequences, with more than 15% seen just once and about a fifth held by the top ten. This sample is part of a study of T-cell memory formation after mild COVID-19. The receptor comes from a man younger than 35 who had mild COVID-19 (a few samples of this study predate the infection). Cell type and time point are not known. Sequenced input: PBMCs or a T cell subset sorted from them (not recorded which).

The CDR3 loop is CASEGPYYEQYV. The DNA for the CDR3 is TGTGCCAGCGAGGGGCCGTACTACGAGCAGTACGTC. The genes are TRBV6-6 and TRBJ2-7; D is tentatively TRBD1 or TRBD2 (5 bases each). The germline V and J ends were trimmed by 8 bases and 3 bases, with 11 bases remaining between them. Per the germline V gene, CDR1 is MNHNY and CDR2 is SVGAGI (reference sequence). This CDR3 has 12 amino acids.